The 17 T cell receptor beta chains reported below all come from one sample, sequenced in a study of blood T cell repertoires in COVID-19. TCRdb keeps only in-frame clones here, not all; method: immunoSEQ multiplex PCR. The data show fewer than 250,000 clones, with roughly four fifths seen just once and approximately 3.8% held by the top ten. Sequencing was done on a sample of PBMCs or T cells enriched from blood (not recorded which). These receptors were collected from a woman aged 35 to 49 who had been exposed to COVID-19.

This clone came up a few times. Other DNA sequences in the sample encode the same CDR3. The genes are TRBV2 and TRBJ1-2, with 9 bases identical to TRBD1. CDR1 SNHLY and CDR2 FYNNEI come from the germline V gene. V lost 4 bases to trimming and J lost 2 bases; unmatched junction nucleotides: 2. The CDR3 spans 14 residues. CDR3 bases: TGTGCCAGCAGTGCCGGGACAGGGAACTATGGCTACACCTTC. Translated, it gives CASSAGTGNYGYTF.

V gene TRBV2 combines with J gene TRBJ1-2; 9 bases line up with TRBD1. The ends lost 5 bases at V and 5 bases at J; junction bases unmatched: 9. Germline CDR1 is SNHLY and CDR2 is FYNNEI. This CDR3 region has 15 residues. CDR3 bases: TGTGCCAGCAGTCCCAGGACAGGGGCCAGGTATGGCTACACCTTC. Its protein product is CASSPRTGARYGYTF. The full variable domain, its missing parts supplied by reference TRBV2 and TRBJ1-2, is EPEVTQTPSHQVTQMGQEVILRCVPISNHLYFYWYRQILGQKVEFLVSFYNNEISEKSEIFDDQFSVERPDGSNFTLKIRSTKLEDSAMYFCASSPRTGARYGYTFGSGTRLTVV.

CDR3 sequence reads: CASSLVVGTDRYTEAFF. The CDR3 DNA reads as TGTGCCAGCAGCTTAGTCGTGGGGACTGATCGGTACACTGAAGCTTTCTTT. The genes are TRBV7-2 and TRBJ1-1; possible D gene TRBD1, 5 bases. Germline V lookup: CDR1 SGHTA, CDR2 FQGNSA. The CDR3 totals 17 residues. V was trimmed by 1 base and J by 3 bases, leaving 18 bases between them.

V usage is TRBV18 and J usage is TRBJ1-1; a weak D match, TRBD1 (6 bases). The CDR3 runs to 13 residues. The germline V and J ends were trimmed by 6 bases and 4 bases, with 12 bases remaining between them. Germline V gene data show CDR1 as KGHSH and CDR2 as LQKENI. Here the CDR3 reads CASSPGAGTEAFF. The DNA for the CDR3 is TGTGCCAGCTCGCCAGGGGCCGGCACTGAAGCTTTCTTT.

The chain links TRBV19 to TRBJ1-5; possible D gene TRBD1, 5 bases. This CDR3 has 14 amino acids. CDR1 LNHDA and CDR2 SQIVND come from the germline V gene (reference sequence). V lost 4 bases and J lost 4, with 11 bases in between. In DNA form, the CDR3 reads TGTGCCAGTAGTAAGACAGCTTTGAATCAGCCCCAGCATTTT. It specifies CASSKTALNQPQHF.

This clone appeared once. The V call is TRBV12-5, the J call TRBJ1-2, with 9 bases fitting TRBD1. Trimming cost V 3 bases and J 4 bases; bases outside gene matches: 3. Germline values: CDR1 LGHNT, CDR2 FRNRAP. The CDR3 sequence is 14 residues long. CDR3 amino acids: CASGLGTGRYGYTF. Here the CDR3 DNA reads TGTGCTAGTGGTTTAGGGACAGGGCGCTATGGCTACACCTTC.

This clone was observed a single time. This rearrangement joins TRBV7-2 to TRBJ1-1; 8 positions agree with TRBD1. Germline trimming cut 2 bases from V and 3 bases from J; bases unmatched to any gene: 8. This CDR3 is built from 16 residues. The germline V gene has CDR1 SGHTA and CDR2 FQGNSA. This CDR3 reads CASSLSPGGMYTEAFF. Written as DNA, the CDR3 is TGTGCCAGCAGCTTATCGCCAGGGGGCATGTACACTGAAGCTTTCTTT.

The rearrangement joins TRBV28 to TRBJ2-7; 9 bases agree with TRBD1. V lost 3 bases, J lost 6 bases, and 9 bases stayed unmatched. CDR3 length: 15 residues. CDR1 and CDR2 from the germline V gene are MDHEN and SYDVKM. The CDR3 DNA reads as TGTGCCAGCAGTTTTCACGGGACAGGGACCGGCGAGCAGTACTTC. Protein sequence: CASSFHGTGTGEQYF.

Notes on this clone: A much larger clone sits a single nucleotide away, making a read error possible. The chain couples TRBV2 to TRBJ1-3; 7 positions agree with TRBD1. The CDR3 contains 14 residues. CDR1 SNHLY and CDR2 FYNNEI come from the germline V gene. With 8 bases clipped from V and 1 base from J, the junction kept 5 bases outside the gene matches. This CDR3 reads CASGPQGSGNTIYF. The CDR3 nucleotides are TGTGCCAGCGGCCCACAGGGGTCTGGAAACACCATATATTTT.

The count of this clone is one. As DNA, the CDR3 is TGTGCCAGTAGGGCGGGGGGCCGGACTGAAGCTTTCTTT. It encodes CASRAGGRTEAFF. This sequence joins TRBV19 and TRBJ1-1; D perhaps matches TRBD1 (6 bases). The CDR3 has 13 residues. V was cut by 6 bases and J by 5 bases, with 13 bases left in between. Germline V lookup: CDR1 LNHDA, CDR2 SQIVND (reference sequence).

The chain uses TRBV15 and TRBJ2-5; the D gene is possibly TRBD1 (6 bases). V was pared by 3 bases and J by 2 bases, with 10 bases between. This CDR3 is built from 14 residues. The germline CDR1 and CDR2 sequences are LNHNV and YYDKDF (reference sequence). CDR3 in amino acids: CATSRGATQETQYF. CDR3 DNA: TGTGCCACCAGCAGGGGGGCCACACAAGAGACCCAGTACTTC. The full variable domain, its missing parts supplied by reference TRBV15 and TRBJ2-5, is DAMVIQNPRYQVTQFGKPVTLSCSQTLNHNVMYWYQQKSSQAPKLLFHYYDKDFNNEADTPDNFQSRRPNTSFCFLDIRSPGLGDTAMYLCATSRGATQETQYFGPGTRLLVL.

The chain is built from TRBV28 and TRBJ2-3; 10 nucleotides align to TRBD1. V gave up 2 bases and J gave up 4 bases; unmatched junction bases: 3. This CDR3 has 15 residues. Germline V lookup: CDR1 MDHEN, CDR2 SYDVKM. In nucleotides, the CDR3 is TGTGCCAGCAGTTTACCCGGACAGGGGGCAGATACGCAGTATTTT. Its translation: CASSLPGQGADTQYF.

The J gene is TRBJ2-5, the V gene TRBV5-4; D unclear. Germline loops: CDR1 SGHNT, CDR2 YYREEE (reference sequence). Trimming removed 4 bases at V and 3 bases at J, with 13 bases between. CDR3 length equals 14 residues. CDR3 sequence reads: CASSLADLEETQYF. As DNA, the CDR3 is TGTGCCAGCAGCCTCGCCGACTTGGAAGAGACCCAGTACTTC.

The V and J genes are TRBV2 and TRBJ1-4; 11 positions agree with TRBD1. The trim removed 3 bases at V and 9 bases at J, leaving 0 bases unmatched. The CDR3 runs 13 residues. The germline V gene has CDR1 SNHLY and CDR2 FYNNEI. The CDR3 protein is CASSEDRGQKLFF. CDR3 DNA sequence: TGTGCCAGCAGTGAGGACAGGGGGCAAAAACTGTTTTTT.

The genes are TRBV7-2 and TRBJ2-3; D gene ambiguous. The CDR3 spans 14 residues. Germline-derived CDR1 and CDR2 are SGHTA and FQGNSA. V was trimmed by 5 bases and J by 0 bases, leaving 9 bases between them. The CDR3 DNA is TGTGCCAGCAGCCCAAGCCCTAGCACAGATACGCAGTATTTT. It is translated as CASSPSPSTDTQYF. Supplemented by reference TRBV7-2 and TRBJ2-3, the full variable domain reads GAGVSQSPSNKVTEKGKDVELRCDPISGHTALYWYRQSLGQGLEFLIYFQGNSAPDKSGLPSDRFSAERTGGSVSTLTIQRTQQEDSAVYLCASSPSPSTDTQYFGPGTRLTVL.

V usage is TRBV28 and J usage is TRBJ2-3, with 8 positions matching TRBD2. Trimming removed 6 bases from V and 3 bases from J; junction bases left unmatched: 11. CDR1 is MDHEN, CDR2 SYDVKM, per germline. This CDR3 is built from 16 residues. CDR3 coding DNA: TGTGCCAGCAGCCCACGGTTCGGGGGGGTTACAGATACGCAGTATTTT. It yields the protein CASSPRFGGVTDTQYF.

CDR3 coding DNA: TGTGCCAGTACCCCGCAAGCGGCGAGCTCTGGGGCCAACGTCCTGACTTTC. It codes for CASTPQAASSGANVLTF. The V gene is TRBV19, the J gene TRBJ2-6; maybe TRBD2 (5 bases). Germline V gene data show CDR1 as LNHDA and CDR2 as SQIVND (reference sequence). The length of the CDR3 is 17 residues. Trimming left V 7 bases short and J 0 bases short, with 16 bases between.